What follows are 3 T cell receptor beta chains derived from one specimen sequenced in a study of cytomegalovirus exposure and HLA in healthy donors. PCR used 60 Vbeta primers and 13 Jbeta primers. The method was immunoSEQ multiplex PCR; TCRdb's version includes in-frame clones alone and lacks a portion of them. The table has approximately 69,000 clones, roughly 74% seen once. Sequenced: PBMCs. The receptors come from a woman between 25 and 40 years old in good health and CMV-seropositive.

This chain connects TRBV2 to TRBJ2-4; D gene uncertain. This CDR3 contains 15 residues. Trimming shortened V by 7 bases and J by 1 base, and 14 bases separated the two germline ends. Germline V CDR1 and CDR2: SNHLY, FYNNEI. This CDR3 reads CASTPQDSAKNIQYF. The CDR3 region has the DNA TGTGCCAGCACCCCCCAGGATTCGGCCAAAAACATTCAGTACTTC.

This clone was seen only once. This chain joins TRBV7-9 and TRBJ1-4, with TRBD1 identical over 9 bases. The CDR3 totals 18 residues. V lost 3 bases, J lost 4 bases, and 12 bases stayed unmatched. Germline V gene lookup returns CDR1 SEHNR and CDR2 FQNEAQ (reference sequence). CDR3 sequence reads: CASSLYTGGSLFNEKLFF. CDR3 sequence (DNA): TGTGCCAGCAGCTTGTATACAGGGGGCTCCCTGTTTAATGAAAAACTGTTTTTT.

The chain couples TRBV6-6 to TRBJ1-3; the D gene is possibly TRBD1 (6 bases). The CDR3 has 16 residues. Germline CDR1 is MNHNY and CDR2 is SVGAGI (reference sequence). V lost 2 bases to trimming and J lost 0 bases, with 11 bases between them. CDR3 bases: TGTGCCAGCAGTTACGACAGGCGAAGCTCTGGAAACACCATATATTTT. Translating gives CASSYDRRSSGNTIYF.